This entry is about one T cell receptor (beta chain). Its antigen remains unknown. This sample is part of a study of T cell responses to AZD1222 COVID-19 vaccine. Overall study results and limits: Nearly half of the spike-specific TCRs reportedly recognize variant regions that carry no mutations. Clonal diversity may have been underestimated in mostly white British donors. Baseline antibody screening turned up just six or seven seropositive AZD1222 recipients. Repertoires in all cases were sampled only once the peak T cell response had passed.

Repertoires were generated with immunoSEQ multiplex PCR, while TCRdb's copy carries only in-frame clones and drops some. The sample carries approximately 150,000 clones, roughly 87% recorded once. This TCR was sampled from an adult who received the AZD1222 COVID-19 vaccine. This specimen consisted of peripheral blood, obtained 28 days after the second AZD1222 dose.

The CDR3 reads CACPGQLVDTQYF. The CDR3, as DNA: TGTGCCTGCCCGGGACAGCTTGTGGATACGCAGTATTTT. This chain uses TRBV30 with TRBJ2-3; 7 positions agree with TRBD1. The CDR3 consists of 13 residues. V gave up 6 bases and J gave up 6 bases; unmatched junction bases: 9. The germline gives CDR1 GTSNPN, CDR2 SVGIG (reference sequence).